Listed here is a single TCR beta chain. Its target is unknown. Amplification of TCR beta CDR3 regions used RNA as the template. The HTBI primer set served for first-round RT-PCR of the TCR CDR3. One entry per CDR3 protein results from TCRdb running MiXCR on the multiplex PCR reads. The table lists hundreds of thousands of distinct CDR3 sequences, 20% of them singletons. V lost 2 bases, J lost 5 bases, and 18 bases lay in between. Germline values: CDR1 SGHDN, CDR2 FVKESK. The CDR3 is 16 amino acids. A Clinical Activity Score of at least 3, a NOSPECS grade of at least 4 and a duration under 3 months were recorded in the ophthalmopathy patients. From 10 ml of fresh peripheral blood, PBMCs were isolated. The sample belongs to a study of T cells in Graves' hyperthyroidism and ophthalmopathy. About the study: Peripheral blood was obtained at initial diagnosis, preceding any treatment. Study findings and constraints: Blood also held most thyroid clonotypes expanded beyond 0.001.

This chain links TRBV14 with TRBJ2-5, with D tentatively TRBD1 (6 bases). The TCR was taken from a man aged 30 to 39 with Graves' ophthalmopathy. Input material: blood. The CDR3 loop is CASSQRARGSPETQYF. The CDR3 coding sequence is TGTGCCAGCAGCCAAAGGGCCAGGGGAAGCCCGGAGACCCAGTACTTC.